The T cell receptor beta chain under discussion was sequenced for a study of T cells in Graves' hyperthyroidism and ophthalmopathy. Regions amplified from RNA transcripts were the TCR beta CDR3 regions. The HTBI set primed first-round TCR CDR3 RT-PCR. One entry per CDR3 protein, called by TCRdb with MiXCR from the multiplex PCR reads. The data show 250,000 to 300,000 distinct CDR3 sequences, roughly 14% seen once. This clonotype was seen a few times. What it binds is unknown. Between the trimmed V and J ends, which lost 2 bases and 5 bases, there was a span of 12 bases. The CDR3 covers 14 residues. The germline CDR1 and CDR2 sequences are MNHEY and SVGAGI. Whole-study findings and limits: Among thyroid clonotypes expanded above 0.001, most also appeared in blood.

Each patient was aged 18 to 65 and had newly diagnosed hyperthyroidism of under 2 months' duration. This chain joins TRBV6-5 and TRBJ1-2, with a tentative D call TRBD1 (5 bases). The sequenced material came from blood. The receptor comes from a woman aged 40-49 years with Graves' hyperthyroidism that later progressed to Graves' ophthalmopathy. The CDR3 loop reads CASSYTTGGYGYTF. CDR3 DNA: TGTGCCAGCAGTTACACGACGGGGGGTTATGGCTACACCTTC.